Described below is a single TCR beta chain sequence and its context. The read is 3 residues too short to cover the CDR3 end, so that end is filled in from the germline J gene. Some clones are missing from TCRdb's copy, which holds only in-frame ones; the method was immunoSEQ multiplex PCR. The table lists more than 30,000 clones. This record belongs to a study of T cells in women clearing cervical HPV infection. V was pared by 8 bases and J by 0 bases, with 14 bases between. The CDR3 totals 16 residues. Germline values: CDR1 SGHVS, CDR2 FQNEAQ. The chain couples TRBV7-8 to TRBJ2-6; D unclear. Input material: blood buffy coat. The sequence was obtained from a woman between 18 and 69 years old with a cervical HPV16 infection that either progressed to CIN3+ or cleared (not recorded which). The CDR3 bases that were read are TGTGCCAGCTGCCCCTTTAGTGTCTCTGGGGCCAACGTC. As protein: CASCPFSVSGANV. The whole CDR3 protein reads CASCPFSVSGANVLTF.